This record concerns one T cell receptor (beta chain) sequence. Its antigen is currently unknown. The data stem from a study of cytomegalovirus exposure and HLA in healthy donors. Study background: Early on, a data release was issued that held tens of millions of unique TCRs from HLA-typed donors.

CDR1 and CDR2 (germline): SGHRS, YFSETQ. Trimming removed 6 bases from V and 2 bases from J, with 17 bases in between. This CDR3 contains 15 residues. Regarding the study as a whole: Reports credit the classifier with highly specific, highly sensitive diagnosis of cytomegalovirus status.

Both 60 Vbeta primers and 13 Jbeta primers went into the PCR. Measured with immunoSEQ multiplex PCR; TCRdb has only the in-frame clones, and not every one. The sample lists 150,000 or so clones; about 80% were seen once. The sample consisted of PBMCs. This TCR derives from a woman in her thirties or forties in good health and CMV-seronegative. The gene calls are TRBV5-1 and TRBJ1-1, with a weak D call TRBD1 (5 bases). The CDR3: CASITEPGLNTEAFF. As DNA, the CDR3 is TGCGCCAGCATCACCGAACCAGGGCTCAACACTGAAGCTTTCTTT.